The 6 T cell receptor beta chains listed next were all sequenced from one sample in a study of blood T cell repertoires in COVID-19. This table comes from immunoSEQ multiplex PCR, and its TCRdb copy is limited to in-frame clones, with some not included. The table shows 300,000 or so clones, with around nine tenths occurring only once. Material for sequencing was PBMCs or T cells enriched from blood (not recorded which). Receptor source: a woman between 45 and 60 years old who had been exposed to COVID-19.

This clone appeared a few times. The rearrangement uses TRBV30 and TRBJ1-5; D not certain. Looked up from germline, CDR1 is GTSNPN and CDR2 is SVGIG (reference sequence). This CDR3 region has 15 residues. V lost 0 bases and J lost 2, with 11 bases in between. CDR3 DNA sequence: TGTGCCTGGAGTGTACCCCTTTCAGGCAATCAGCCCCAGCATTTT. This codes for CAWSVPLSGNQPQHF.

The chain has TRBV6-2 or TRBV6-3 and TRBJ2-2; 9 bases line up with TRBD1. The CDR3 contains 17 residues. V was clipped by 4 bases and J by 3 bases; unmatched bases: 9. Germline-derived CDR1 and CDR2 are MNHEY and SVGEGT. The CDR3 region has the DNA TGTGCCAGCAGTTCCGGGACAGGGACCCTCGACACCGGGGAGCTGTTTTTT. Encoded protein: CASSSGTGTLDTGELFF.

This clone was observed once. The chain is built from TRBV21-1 and TRBJ1-1. TRBV21-1 is classified as a pseudogene. The CDR3 is 17 amino acids. As DNA, the CDR3 is TGTGCCAGCAGCAAAGATAGAGGGAAATCCCGATCGACTGAAGCTTTCTTT. This sequence encodes CASSKDRGKSRSTEAFF.

The V gene is TRBV6-5, the J gene TRBJ1-1, with D tentatively TRBD1 (6 bases). CDR3 length: 14 amino acids. Trimming shortened V by 6 bases and J by 0 bases, and 11 bases separated the two germline ends. CDR1 is MNHEY, CDR2 SVGAGI, per germline. DNA for the CDR3: TGTGCCAGCAGGACAGGTCCCTTGAACACTGAAGCTTTCTTT. Residues: CASRTGPLNTEAFF.

A note on this clone: Other DNA sequences of this sample code for an identical CDR3. The rearrangement uses TRBV30 and TRBJ1-6; maybe TRBD1 (5 bases). Germline V gives CDR1 GTSNPN, CDR2 SVGIG (reference sequence). The length of the CDR3 is 15 residues. Trimming removed 0 bases from V and 7 bases from J, with 13 bases in between. The CDR3 nucleotides are TGTGCCTGGAGTGTACCCGGGGGAGGGAATTCACCCCTCCACTTT. It encodes CAWSVPGGGNSPLHF.

V is TRBV11-2 and J is TRBJ1-1; D ambiguous. This CDR3 is built from 12 residues. The germline CDR1 and CDR2 sequences are SGHAT and FQNNGV. With 2 bases removed from V and 5 bases from J, the gap between germline ends came to 6 bases. The CDR3 DNA reads as TGTGCCAGCAGCTTAACAGTGACTGAAGCTTTCTTT. Protein sequence: CASSLTVTEAFF.